This passage covers 28 T cell receptor beta chains from one sample sequenced in a study of T cell responses to AZD1222 COVID-19 vaccine. Here immunoSEQ multiplex PCR was the method, and the copy in TCRdb shows in-frame clones only, minus some. The data hold tens of thousands of clones, with approximately 81% observed a single time. This specimen was peripheral blood, taken on day 0 of AZD1222 vaccination. The receptors shown here come from an adult in good health.

The chain joins TRBV9 to TRBJ2-1; the D gene could be TRBD1 or TRBD2 (5 bases each). This CDR3 comprises 14 residues. The V end lost 0 bases, the J end lost 9 bases, and 13 bases lay between the germline ends. Per germline, CDR1 SGDLS and CDR2 YYNGEE. CDR3 nucleotides: TGTGCCAGCAGCGTAGGGGGTGGGACCCCTGAGCAGTTCTTC. Protein sequence: CASSVGGGTPEQFF.

V is TRBV9 and J is TRBJ1-2; D gene unclear. The CDR3 totals 13 residues. Germline loops: CDR1 SGDLS, CDR2 YYNGEE. V lost 4 bases and J 4 bases, leaving 11 bases between the germline ends. CDR3: CASSSPNGYGYTF. CDR3 DNA: TGTGCCAGCAGCTCTCCAAACGGCTATGGCTACACCTTC.

The chain couples TRBV11-2 to TRBJ1-2; D possibly corresponds to TRBD1 (5 bases). This CDR3 contains 13 residues. V dropped 0 bases and J dropped 8 bases, with 10 bases sitting between them. From germline, CDR1 is SGHAT and CDR2 FQNNGV. The CDR3 sequence: CASSLERGGGYTF. CDR3 coding DNA: TGTGCCAGCAGCTTAGAACGGGGCGGCGGCTACACCTTC.

This clone was recorded once. The chain joins TRBV3-1 (or the pseudogene TRBV3-2) to TRBJ2-1; D unclear. Trimming removed 1 base at V and 0 bases at J, with 7 bases between. The CDR3 has 15 amino acids. CDR1 and CDR2 from the germline V gene are LGHDT and YNNKEL (reference sequence). CDR3 amino acids: CASSQVQTSYNEQFF. CDR3 coding DNA: TGTGCCAGCAGCCAAGTTCAGACCTCCTACAATGAGCAGTTCTTC.

CDR3 sequence: CASSEQGAGNTEAFF. The DNA of the CDR3 is TGTGCCAGCAGTGAGCAGGGGGCGGGAAACACTGAAGCTTTCTTT. The J gene is TRBJ1-1, the V gene TRBV2; 8 bases fit TRBD1. The CDR3 extends over 15 amino acids. Germline CDR1 reads SNHLY; CDR2 reads FYNNEI. V shed 3 bases and J 2 bases; nucleotides not matched to a gene: 5.

The genes are TRBV11-3 and TRBJ2-5; D is ambiguous. V was pared by 4 bases and J by 4 bases, with 10 bases between. This CDR3 is built from 13 residues. Germline CDR1 is SGHNT and CDR2 is YENEEA. CDR3 amino acids: CASSSYLLETQYF. CDR3 sequence (DNA): TGTGCCAGCAGCTCCTACCTTCTAGAGACCCAGTACTTC.

The chain combines TRBV6-4 with TRBJ1-1, with TRBD1 identical over 7 bases. The CDR3 consists of 13 residues. Germline V lookup: CDR1 MRHNA, CDR2 SNTAGT. The trim removed 5 bases at V and 5 bases at J, leaving 5 bases unmatched. CDR3 in amino acids: CASSPGGGTEAFF. CDR3 nucleotide sequence: TGTGCCAGCAGTCCAGGGGGAGGGACTGAAGCTTTCTTT.

This clone was seen only a few times. The chain carries TRBV4-1 and TRBJ1-4, with TRBD1 identical over 8 bases. J lost 8 bases, V lost 3 bases, and 8 bases had no gene match. The CDR3 contains 15 residues. Germline lookup yields CDR1 MGHRA and CDR2 YSYEKL. Here the CDR3 reads CASSQADRAGEKLFF. DNA for the CDR3: TGCGCCAGCAGCCAGGCGGACAGGGCGGGGGAAAAACTGTTTTTT.

The chain employs TRBV7-9 and TRBJ2-3, with D possibly being TRBD1 or TRBD2 (5 bases each). V shed 5 bases and J shed 5 bases, with 14 bases lying between them. The V gene's germline CDR1 is SEHNR and CDR2 FQNEAQ (reference sequence). The length of the CDR3 is 14 residues. The CDR3: CASSPRGAGDTQYF. The CDR3 DNA is TGTGCCAGCAGCCCTAGAGGGGCTGGAGATACGCAGTATTTT.

The V gene is TRBV30, the J gene TRBJ1-6, with D perhaps TRBD1 (5 bases). This CDR3 contains 13 residues. Between the trimmed V and J ends, which lost 0 bases and 5 bases, there was a span of 5 bases. From germline, CDR1 is GTSNPN and CDR2 SVGIG (reference sequence). CDR3 in DNA: TGTGCCTGGAGTGTAGGGGATAATTCACCCCTCCACTTT. Its translation is CAWSVGDNSPLHF.

This sequence joins TRBV11-2 and TRBJ2-5, with no clear D. The CDR3 consists of 11 residues. Between the trimmed V and J ends, which lost 4 bases and 7 bases, there was a span of 7 bases. Germline loops: CDR1 SGHAT, CDR2 FQNNGV. CDR3 loop: CASSSGRTQYF. The CDR3, as DNA: TGTGCCAGCAGCTCCGGCCGGACCCAGTACTTC.

This clone showed up just a few times. The V and J genes are TRBV10-3 and TRBJ1-2, with D perhaps matching TRBD1 (6 bases). Germline CDR1 reads ENHRY; CDR2 reads SYGVKD. Trimming stripped 8 bases from V and 4 bases from J, with 11 bases between. This CDR3 comprises 12 residues. CDR3 coding DNA: TGTGCCATCGGGGGCAGGACCTATGGCTACACCTTC. As protein: CAIGGRTYGYTF.

This chain uses TRBV14 with TRBJ2-7, with D maybe TRBD1 (5 bases). Germline CDR1 is SGHDN and CDR2 is FVKESK. V lost 0 bases, J lost 5 bases, and 17 bases lay in between. The CDR3 is 16 amino acids. CDR3 in amino acids: CASSQDRSGMAHEQYF. CDR3 sequence (DNA): TGTGCCAGCAGCCAAGATCGATCAGGGATGGCCCACGAGCAGTACTTC.

This chain uses TRBV27 with TRBJ2-3; no clear D. Germline V lookup: CDR1 MNHEY, CDR2 SMNVEV (reference sequence). With 0 bases removed from V and 4 bases from J, the gap between germline ends came to 8 bases. CDR3 length equals 14 residues. In nucleotides, the CDR3 is TGTGCCAGCAGTTTATCGGGTGGCTCAGATACGCAGTATTTT. Translating it yields CASSLSGGSDTQYF.

In its sample, this clone was seen once. The V and J genes are TRBV21-1 and TRBJ2-7; the table calls TRBD1, which could not be checked here. TRBV21-1 is classified as a pseudogene. CDR3 length: 15 residues. The CDR3 region has the DNA TGTGCCAGCAGCAAATGCAACAGTCTACACTACGAGCAGTACTTC. The encoded protein is CASSKCNSLHYEQYF.

This chain joins TRBV15 and TRBJ2-1; no reliable D call. V was trimmed by 5 bases and J by 5 bases, leaving 16 bases between them. The V gene's germline CDR1 is LNHNV and CDR2 YYDKDF (reference sequence). This CDR3 has 15 residues. In DNA, the CDR3 is TGTGCCACCAGCCGCAAGACACCATGGGACAATGAGCAGTTCTTC. Protein: CATSRKTPWDNEQFF.

The genes are TRBV23-1 and TRBJ2-7, with TRBD2 as a possible D gene (5 bases). TRBV23-1 is flagged as an ORF with uncertain function. This CDR3 spans 15 amino acids. The ends were cut back, 3 bases at V and 0 bases at J, with 12 bases in the middle. This chain's CDR3 is CASSHSDSRSYEQYF. CDR3 nucleotides: TGCGCCAGCAGTCATTCGGACTCTCGCTCCTACGAGCAGTACTTC.

The CDR3 sequence: CASGVGTNEQFF. Written as DNA, the CDR3 is TGCGCCAGCGGAGTTGGTACGAATGAGCAGTTCTTC. J is TRBJ2-1 and V is TRBV5-1; D uncertain. V was clipped by 7 bases and J by 7 bases, with 12 bases between them. CDR3 length equals 12 residues. In germline, CDR1 is SGHRS, CDR2 YFSETQ.

The chain links TRBV11-1 to TRBJ1-1; D is uncertain. V was cut by 5 bases and J by 6 bases, with 7 bases left in between. The germline gives CDR1 SGHAT, CDR2 FQDESV (reference sequence). This CDR3 is built from 11 residues. This chain's CDR3 is CASSLLSEAFF. CDR3 in DNA: TGTGCCAGCAGCCTCCTCTCTGAAGCTTTCTTT.

The table lists this clone with a few counts. The chain has TRBV27 and TRBJ2-1, with D tentatively TRBD2 (7 bases). There are 14 residues in the CDR3. Germline V gene lookup returns CDR1 MNHEY and CDR2 SMNVEV (reference sequence). V was shortened by 8 bases and J by 6 bases, with 17 bases between the two germline ends. Here the CDR3 DNA reads TGTGCCAGCGGGGGGGGGCTCAATATCAATGAGCAGTTCTTC. Translating gives CASGGGLNINEQFF.

This clone has only one observation. The genes are TRBV19 and TRBJ2-3, with 10 positions matching TRBD2. The CDR3 is 14 amino acids. The junction had 4 bases not matched to a gene; V was cut back by 4 bases and J by 6 bases. Germline loops: CDR1 LNHDA, CDR2 SQIVND (reference sequence). In DNA form, the CDR3 reads TGTGCCAGTAGTAACCTAGCGGGAGTGGATACGCAGTATTTT. Residues: CASSNLAGVDTQYF. The whole variable domain, remainder taken from reference TRBV19 and TRBJ2-3, is DGGITQSPKYLFRKEGQNVTLSCEQNLNHDAMYWYRQDPGQGLRLIYYSQIVNDFQKGDIAEGYSVSREKKESFPLTVTSAQKNPTAFYLCASSNLAGVDTQYFGPGTRLTVL.

This clone has only a few counts. This sequence joins TRBV27 and TRBJ2-3, with D uncertain. Per the germline V gene, CDR1 is MNHEY and CDR2 is SMNVEV (reference sequence). V was shortened by 6 bases and J by 2 bases, with 6 bases between the two germline ends. This CDR3 has 12 residues. In DNA form, the CDR3 reads TGTGCCAGCAGCCTTAACACAGATACGCAGTATTTT. Translating it yields CASSLNTDTQYF.

This clone showed up just a few times. The V gene is TRBV5-1, the J gene TRBJ2-1, with TRBD2 matching 9 bases. This CDR3 has 15 amino acids. The V segment lost 0 bases and the J segment 3 bases; nucleotides outside the gene matches: 1. Germline V gives CDR1 SGHRS, CDR2 YFSETQ. The CDR3 spells CASSLASGNYNEQFF. For the CDR3, the DNA is TGCGCCAGCAGCTTGGCTAGCGGGAACTACAATGAGCAGTTCTTC.

This clone was detected many times. This chain links TRBV28 with TRBJ2-1, with D possibly being TRBD1 or TRBD2 (10 bases each). Germline-derived CDR1 and CDR2 are MDHEN and SYDVKM. V was pared by 5 bases and J by 0 bases, with 35 bases between. CDR3 length: 23 amino acids. CDR3 sequence reads: CASSGRQGAKAGGPQISYNEQFF. The CDR3 DNA reads as TGTGCCAGCAGTGGGCGACAGGGGGCGAAAGCGGGAGGGCCCCAGATCTCCTACAATGAGCAGTTCTTC.

The chain combines TRBV7-9 with TRBJ1-5, with 8 bases lining up with TRBD1. V shed 4 bases, J shed 7 bases, and the junction held 6 bases outside the gene matches. Germline-derived CDR1 and CDR2 are SEHNR and FQNEAQ (reference sequence). The length of the CDR3 is 14 residues. The CDR3 bases are TGTGCCAGCAGCTCAGCAGGGGGCGGGCAGCCCCAGCATTTT. Its translation is CASSSAGGGQPQHF.

This clone came up once. The rearrangement uses TRBV4-1 and TRBJ1-1; D is uncertain. Per the germline V gene, CDR1 is MGHRA and CDR2 is YSYEKL. V was shortened by 4 bases and J by 4 bases, with 22 bases between the two germline ends. The CDR3 length is 17 residues. This CDR3 reads CASSPFLFGESSTEAFF. DNA of the CDR3: TGCGCCAGCAGCCCCTTCCTGTTCGGGGAGAGTAGCACTGAAGCTTTCTTT.

V gene TRBV5-1 combines with J gene TRBJ1-1; 9 positions match TRBD1. V gave up 2 bases and J gave up 6 bases; unmatched junction bases: 5. The CDR3 extends over 14 amino acids. From germline, CDR1 is SGHRS and CDR2 YFSETQ. CDR3 DNA: TGCGCCAGCAGCTTAGGGACAGGGAGGGCTGAAGCTTTCTTT. It specifies CASSLGTGRAEAFF.

V and J are TRBV14 and TRBJ1-3, with 12 positions matching TRBD1. Germline V gives CDR1 SGHDN, CDR2 FVKESK. V was pared by 4 bases and J by 4 bases, with 11 bases of the junction left unmatched. The CDR3 is made up of 18 amino acids. The CDR3 here is CASSRGTGGFLRGNTIYF. Written as DNA, the CDR3 is TGTGCCAGCAGCCGAGGGACAGGGGGCTTCCTTCGGGGAAACACCATATATTTT.